This is a list of T cell receptor beta chains from one sample in a study of T-cell reconstitution after alpha-beta-depleted transplantation in children. TCRdb redid the calling of the PCR reads with MiXCR, one entry per CDR3 protein. The sample includes about 170,000 distinct CDR3 sequences, around 10% of them seen just once. The material sequenced was PBMCs, taken before TCRalphabeta/CD19-depleted stem cell transplant. The receptors originated from a boy between 2 and 10 years old with acute myeloid leukemia, due to receive a stem cell transplant. CDR3s include the opening cysteine and the closing phenylalanine or tryptophan. The order of the fields is J gene, D gene, clone size, V gene, CDR3 protein, CDR3 DNA. D genes are given only for firm matches. Expanded clones get a size class; other rows say once, few or many, or leave the size out.

TRBJ1-1 | TRBD1 | many | TRBV20-1 | CSARQGDTEAFF | TGCAGTGCTAGACAGGGGGACACTGAAGCTTTCTTT
TRBJ1-2 | NA | many | TRBV10-3 | CAITGAGNGYTF | TGTGCCATCACGGGGGCAGGCAATGGCTACACCTTC
TRBJ1-5 | TRBD1 | many | TRBV12-3/TRBV12-4 | CASSLGQGDSRPQHF | TGTGCCAGCAGTTTAGGGCAGGGGGATTCGCGGCCCCAGCATTTT
TRBJ2-7 | TRBD2 | many | TRBV12-3/TRBV12-4 | CASSPFAGGIEQYF | TGTGCCAGCAGTCCGTTCGCGGGAGGGATCGAGCAGTACTTC
TRBJ1-5 | NA | many | TRBV5-6 | CASSILGGSNQPQHF | TGTGCCAGCAGCATCCTAGGGGGGAGCAATCAGCCCCAGCATTTT
TRBJ2-1 | NA | many | TRBV6-1 | CASNDPMSYNEQFF | TGTGCCAGCAACGACCCAATGTCATACAATGAGCAGTTCTTC
TRBJ2-4 | TRBD2 | NA | TRBV7-9 | CASSLIELAAKNIQYF | TGTGCCAGCAGCTTAATTGAACTAGCGGCTAAAAACATTCAGTACTTC
TRBJ2-2 | NA | many | TRBV29-1 | CSVGQVNTGELFF | TGCAGCGTTGGACAGGTGAACACCGGGGAGCTGTTTTTT
TRBJ2-1 | TRBD2 | many | TRBV20-1 | CSAITSGKQFF | TGCAGTGCTATAACTAGCGGCAAGCAGTTCTTC
TRBJ2-5 | NA | NA | TRBV3-1 | CASSPRRGSGREIQYF | TGTGCCAGCAGCCCGCGAAGAGGGAGCGGGCGAGAGATCCAGTACTTC
TRBJ2-2 | NA | many | TRBV20-1 | CSARSSGSNTGELFF | TGCAGTGCCCGAAGTTCAGGGTCTAACACCGGGGAGCTGTTTTTT
TRBJ2-5 | NA | few | TRBV11-3 | CASSLGGLVGGETQYF | TGTGCCAGCAGCTTAGGTGGTCTAGTAGGCGGGGAGACCCAGTACTTC
TRBJ2-3 | NA | many | TRBV3-1 | CASSQGGEDTQYF | TGTGCCAGCAGCCAAGGGGGGGAAGATACGCAGTATTTT
TRBJ1-4 | NA | NA | TRBV20-1 | CSARGQGATNEKLFF | TGCAGTGCTAGAGGGCAGGGTGCAACTAATGAAAAACTGTTTTTT
TRBJ1-1 | NA | many | TRBV20-1 | CSAGSAVNMNTEAFF | TGCAGTGCCGGGTCAGCAGTCAACATGAACACTGAAGCTTTCTTT
TRBJ2-3 | NA | many | TRBV7-2 | CASSPANTQYF | TGTGCCAGCAGCCCAGCGAATACGCAGTATTTT
TRBJ2-3 | NA | many | TRBV5-1 | CASSLGQGGGTDTQYF | TGCGCCAGCAGCTTGGGGCAGGGGGGCGGCACAGATACGCAGTATTTT
TRBJ1-1 | NA | many | TRBV10-3 | CAISFDTQGTEAFF | TGTGCCATCAGTTTTGACACTCAAGGGACTGAAGCTTTCTTT
TRBJ1-3 | TRBD1 | many | TRBV5-5 | CASRPTGPGNTIYF | TGTGCCAGCAGACCGACAGGGCCTGGAAACACCATATATTTT
TRBJ2-7 | TRBD2 | many | TRBV11-2 | CASSSWGLENEQYF | TGTGCCAGCAGCTCGTGGGGACTAGAGAACGAGCAGTACTTC
TRBJ2-1 | NA | many | TRBV28 | CATQRESSYNEQFF | TGTGCCACCCAGAGGGAGAGCTCCTACAATGAGCAGTTCTTC
TRBJ2-1 | TRBD2 | many | TRBV27 | CASGISGRATEQFF | TGTGCCAGCGGAATTAGCGGGAGGGCCACTGAGCAGTTCTTC
TRBJ2-5 | NA | many | TRBV5-6 | CASSLEVDGETQYF | TGTGCCAGCAGCTTGGAGGTTGATGGAGAGACCCAGTACTTC
TRBJ1-2 | TRBD1 | NA | TRBV28 | CASSPGQAAGGYTF | TGTGCCAGCAGTCCGGGACAGGCGGCGGGGGGCTACACCTTC
TRBJ2-3 | NA | many | TRBV14 | CASSQGGDTQYF | TGTGCCAGCAGCCAAGGAGGAGATACGCAGTATTTT